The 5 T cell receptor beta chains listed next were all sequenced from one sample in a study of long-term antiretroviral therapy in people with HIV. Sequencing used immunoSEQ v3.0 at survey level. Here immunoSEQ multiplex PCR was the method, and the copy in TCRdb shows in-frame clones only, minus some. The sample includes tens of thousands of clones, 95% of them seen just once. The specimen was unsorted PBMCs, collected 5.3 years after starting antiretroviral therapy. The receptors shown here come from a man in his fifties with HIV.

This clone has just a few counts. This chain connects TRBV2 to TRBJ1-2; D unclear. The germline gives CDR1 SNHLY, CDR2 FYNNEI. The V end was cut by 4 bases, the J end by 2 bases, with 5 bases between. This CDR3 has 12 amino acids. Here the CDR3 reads CASSALNYGYTF. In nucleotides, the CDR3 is TGTGCCAGCAGTGCTCTGAACTATGGCTACACCTTC.

CDR3 amino acids: CASSILPGLAADTQYF. The CDR3 coding sequence is TGTGCCAGCAGCATACTCCCGGGACTAGCGGCAGATACGCAGTATTTT. The V and J genes are TRBV11-2 and TRBJ2-3, with 11 nucleotides matching TRBD2. The J segment lost 4 bases and the V segment lost 5 bases, leaving 8 bases of the junction unmatched. CDR3 length equals 16 residues. Germline values: CDR1 SGHAT, CDR2 FQNNGV.

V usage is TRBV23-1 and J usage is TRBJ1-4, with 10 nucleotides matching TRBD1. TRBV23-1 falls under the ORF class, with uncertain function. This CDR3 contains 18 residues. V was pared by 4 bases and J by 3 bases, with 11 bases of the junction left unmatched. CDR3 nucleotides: TGCGCCAGCAGTCTCGGGACAGGGGATATTAAGGCTAATGAAAAACTGTTTTTT. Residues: CASSLGTGDIKANEKLFF.

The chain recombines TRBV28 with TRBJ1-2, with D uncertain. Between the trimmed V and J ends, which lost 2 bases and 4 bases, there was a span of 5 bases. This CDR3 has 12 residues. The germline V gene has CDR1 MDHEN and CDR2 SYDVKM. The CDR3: CASSLGVYGYTF. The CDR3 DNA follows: TGTGCCAGCAGTTTAGGGGTCTATGGCTACACCTTC.

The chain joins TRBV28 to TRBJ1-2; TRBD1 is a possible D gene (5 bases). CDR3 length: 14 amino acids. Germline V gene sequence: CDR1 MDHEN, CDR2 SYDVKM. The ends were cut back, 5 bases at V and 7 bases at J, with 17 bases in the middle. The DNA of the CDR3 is TGTGCCAGCAGTGGGGCTGGGCTTTGGTCTGGCTACACCTTC. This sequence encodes CASSGAGLWSGYTF.